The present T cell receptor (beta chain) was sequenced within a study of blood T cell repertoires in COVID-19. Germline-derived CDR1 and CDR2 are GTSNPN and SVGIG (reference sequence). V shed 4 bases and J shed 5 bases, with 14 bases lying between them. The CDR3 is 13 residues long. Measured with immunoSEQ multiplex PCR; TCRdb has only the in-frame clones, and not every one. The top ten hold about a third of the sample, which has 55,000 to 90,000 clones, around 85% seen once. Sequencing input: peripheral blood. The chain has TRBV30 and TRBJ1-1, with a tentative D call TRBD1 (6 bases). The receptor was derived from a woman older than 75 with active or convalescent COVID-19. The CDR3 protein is CAWTRGGETEAFF. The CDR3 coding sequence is TGTGCCTGGACCCGTGGGGGCGAGACTGAAGCTTTCTTT.